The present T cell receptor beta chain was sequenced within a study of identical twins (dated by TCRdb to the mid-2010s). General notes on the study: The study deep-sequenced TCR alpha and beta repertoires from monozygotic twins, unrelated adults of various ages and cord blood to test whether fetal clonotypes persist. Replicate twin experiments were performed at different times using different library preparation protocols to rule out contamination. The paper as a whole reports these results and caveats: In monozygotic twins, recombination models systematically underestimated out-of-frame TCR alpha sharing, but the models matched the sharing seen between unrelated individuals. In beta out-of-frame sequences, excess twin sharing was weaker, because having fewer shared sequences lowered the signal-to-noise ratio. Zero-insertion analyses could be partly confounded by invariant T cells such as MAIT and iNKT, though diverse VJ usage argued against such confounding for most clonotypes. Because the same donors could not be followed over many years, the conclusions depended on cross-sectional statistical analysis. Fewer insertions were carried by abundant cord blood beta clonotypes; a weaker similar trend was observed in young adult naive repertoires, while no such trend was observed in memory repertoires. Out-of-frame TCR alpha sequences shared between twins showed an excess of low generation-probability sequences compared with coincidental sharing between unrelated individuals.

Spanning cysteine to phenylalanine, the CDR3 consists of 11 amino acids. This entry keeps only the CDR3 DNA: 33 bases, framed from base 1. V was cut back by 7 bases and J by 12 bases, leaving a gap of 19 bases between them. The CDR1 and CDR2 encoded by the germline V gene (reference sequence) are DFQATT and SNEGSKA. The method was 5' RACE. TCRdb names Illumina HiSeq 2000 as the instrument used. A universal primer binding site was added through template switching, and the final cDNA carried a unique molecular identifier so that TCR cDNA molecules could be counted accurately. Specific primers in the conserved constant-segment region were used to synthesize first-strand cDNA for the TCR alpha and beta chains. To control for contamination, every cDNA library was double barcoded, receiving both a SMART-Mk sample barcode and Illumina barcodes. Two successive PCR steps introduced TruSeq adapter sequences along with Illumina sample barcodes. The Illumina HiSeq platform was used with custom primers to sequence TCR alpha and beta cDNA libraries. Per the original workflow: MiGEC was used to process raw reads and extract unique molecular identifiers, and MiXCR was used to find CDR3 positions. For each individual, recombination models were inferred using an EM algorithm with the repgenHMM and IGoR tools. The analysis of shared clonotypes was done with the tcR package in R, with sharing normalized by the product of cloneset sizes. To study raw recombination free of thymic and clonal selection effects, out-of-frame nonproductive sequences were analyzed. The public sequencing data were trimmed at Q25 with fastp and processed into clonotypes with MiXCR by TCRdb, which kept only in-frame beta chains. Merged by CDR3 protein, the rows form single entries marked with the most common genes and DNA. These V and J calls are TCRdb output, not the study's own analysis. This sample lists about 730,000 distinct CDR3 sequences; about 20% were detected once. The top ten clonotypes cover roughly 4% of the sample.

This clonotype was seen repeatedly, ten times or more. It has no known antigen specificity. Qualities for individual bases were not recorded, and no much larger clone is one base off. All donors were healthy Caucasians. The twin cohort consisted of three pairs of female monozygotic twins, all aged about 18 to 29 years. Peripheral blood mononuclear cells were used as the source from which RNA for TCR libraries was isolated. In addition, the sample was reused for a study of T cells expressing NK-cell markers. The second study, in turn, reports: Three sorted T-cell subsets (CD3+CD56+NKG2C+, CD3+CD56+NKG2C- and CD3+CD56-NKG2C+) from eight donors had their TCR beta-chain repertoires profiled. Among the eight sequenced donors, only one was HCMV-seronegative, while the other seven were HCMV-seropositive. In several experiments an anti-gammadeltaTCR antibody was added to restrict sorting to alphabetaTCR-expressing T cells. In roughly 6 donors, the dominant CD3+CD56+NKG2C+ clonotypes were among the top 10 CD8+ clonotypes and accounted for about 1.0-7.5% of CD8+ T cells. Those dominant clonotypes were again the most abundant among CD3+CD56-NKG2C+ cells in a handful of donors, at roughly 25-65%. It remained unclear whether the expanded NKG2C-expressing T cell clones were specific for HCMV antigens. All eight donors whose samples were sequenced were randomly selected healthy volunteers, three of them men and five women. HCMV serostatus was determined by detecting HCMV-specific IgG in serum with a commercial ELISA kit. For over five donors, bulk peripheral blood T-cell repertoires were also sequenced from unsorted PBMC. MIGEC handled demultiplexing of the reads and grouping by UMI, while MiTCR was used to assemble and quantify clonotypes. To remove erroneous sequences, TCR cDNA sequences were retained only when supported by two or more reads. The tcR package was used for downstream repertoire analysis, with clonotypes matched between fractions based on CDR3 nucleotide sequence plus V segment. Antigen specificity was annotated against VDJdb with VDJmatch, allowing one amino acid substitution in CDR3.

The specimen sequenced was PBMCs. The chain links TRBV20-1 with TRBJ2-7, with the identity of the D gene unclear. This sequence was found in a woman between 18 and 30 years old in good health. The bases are TGCAGTGTACCTTCGACCGTGGGAAGGTACTTC. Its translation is CSVPSTVGRYF.